This paragraph covers one TCR beta chain sequence. In patients chosen for sequencing, flow cytometry had shown CD8+CD57+ cell expansion. The V end lost 6 bases, the J end lost 5 bases, and 17 bases lay between the germline ends. This CDR3 has 15 residues. Per germline, CDR1 MGHDK and CDR2 SYGVNS. The data were obtained in a study of CD8+CD57+ T cells in acquired aplastic anemia. The use of genomic DNA as template underpinned the TCR beta VDJ and CDR3 profiling. TCRdb independently ran MiXCR on the reads; one entry per CDR3 protein. Of 200,000 or so distinct CDR3 sequences in the sample, around 47% were seen once.

This clonotype originated in a human donor with aplastic anemia. Sample: sorted CD4+, CD8+, or CD8+CD57+ T cells (not recorded which) from PBMCs. The chain links TRBV25-1 to TRBJ2-1; weak D call: TRBD2 (6 bases). This CDR3 reads CASRSWGDGDNEQFF. The CDR3 nucleotides read TGTGCCAGCAGGTCATGGGGGGATGGTGACAATGAGCAGTTCTTC.